Ten or more counts support the clone carrying this TCR beta chain. Priming with a constant-region primer yielded TCR beta cDNA from 450 to 550 ng total RNA. Amplification in three nested multiplex PCR rounds with slightly modified ARM-PCR gave rise to TCR beta libraries. Investigators reported that the first two PCR rounds, at around 10 cycles each, used TRBV1-TRBV30 forward primers with a C-beta reverse primer. TCRdb itself ran the multiplex PCR reads through MiXCR, one entry per CDR3 protein. The sample has around 120,000 distinct CDR3 sequences, around 70% seen once. Without any cell sorting, about 19-30 mg of bulk tissue yielded co-extracted RNA and DNA. The source of the sample is a study of tumor-infiltrating lymphocytes in primary liver carcinoma. The CDR3 length is 15 residues. Deletions cut 4 bases from V and 0 bases from J, with 10 bases between. Germline lookup yields CDR1 MNHNS and CDR2 SASEGT.

The gene calls are TRBV6-1 and TRBJ1-3; D ambiguous. Source material: tumor-adjacent normal liver tissue. This TCR came from a woman aged 55 to 70 with primary liver carcinoma and hepatitis B virus infection. CDR3 nucleotide sequence: TGTGCCAGCAGTGGGAATCTCGGCTCTGGAAACACCATATATTTT. Translation gives CASSGNLGSGNTIYF.